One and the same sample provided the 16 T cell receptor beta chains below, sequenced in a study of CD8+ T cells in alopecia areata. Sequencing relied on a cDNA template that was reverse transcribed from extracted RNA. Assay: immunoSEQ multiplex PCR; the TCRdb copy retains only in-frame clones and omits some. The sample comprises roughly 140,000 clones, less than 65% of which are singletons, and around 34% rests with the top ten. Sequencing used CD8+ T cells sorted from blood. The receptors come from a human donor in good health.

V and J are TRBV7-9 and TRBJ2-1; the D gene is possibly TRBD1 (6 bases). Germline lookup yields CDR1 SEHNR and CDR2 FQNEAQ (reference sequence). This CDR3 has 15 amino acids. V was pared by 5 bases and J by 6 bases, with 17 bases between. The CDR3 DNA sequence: TGTGCCAGCAGCCCAACTAGAACAGGGTTCAATGAGCAGTTCTTC. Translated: CASSPTRTGFNEQFF.

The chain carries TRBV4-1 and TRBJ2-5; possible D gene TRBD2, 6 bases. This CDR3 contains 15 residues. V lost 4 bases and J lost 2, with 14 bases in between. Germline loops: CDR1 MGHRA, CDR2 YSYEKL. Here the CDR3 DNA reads TGCGCCAGCAGCCCGACTAGAGGAAGTCAAGAGACCCAGTACTTC. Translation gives CASSPTRGSQETQYF.

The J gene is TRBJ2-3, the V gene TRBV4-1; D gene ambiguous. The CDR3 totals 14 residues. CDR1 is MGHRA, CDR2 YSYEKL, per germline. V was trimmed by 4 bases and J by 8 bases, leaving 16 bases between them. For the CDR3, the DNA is TGCGCCAGCAGCCCCTCGACCGCCTCCGGTACGCAGTATTTT. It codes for CASSPSTASGTQYF.

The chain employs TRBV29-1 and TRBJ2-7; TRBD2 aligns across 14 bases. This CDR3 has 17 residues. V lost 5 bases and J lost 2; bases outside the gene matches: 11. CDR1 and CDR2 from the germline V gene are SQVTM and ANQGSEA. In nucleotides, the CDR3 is TGCAGCGTTACCGCCGGGACTAGCGGGAGCCTGGCCTACGAGCAGTACTTC. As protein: CSVTAGTSGSLAYEQYF.

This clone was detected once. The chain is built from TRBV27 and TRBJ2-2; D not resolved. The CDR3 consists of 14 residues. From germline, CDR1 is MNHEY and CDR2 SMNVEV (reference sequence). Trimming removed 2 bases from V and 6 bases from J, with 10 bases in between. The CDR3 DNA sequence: TGTGCCAGCAGTTTAGGCTTTTCAGCCGGGGAGCTGTTTTTT. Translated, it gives CASSLGFSAGELFF.

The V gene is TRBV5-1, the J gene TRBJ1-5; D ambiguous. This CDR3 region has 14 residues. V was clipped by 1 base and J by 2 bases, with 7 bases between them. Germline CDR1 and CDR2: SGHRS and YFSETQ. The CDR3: CASSLSVGNQPQHF. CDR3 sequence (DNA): TGCGCCAGCAGCTTGTCTGTGGGCAATCAGCCCCAGCATTTT.

The CDR3 reads CASSFIGLQETQYF. CDR3 in DNA: TGTGCCAGCAGCTTTATCGGGCTCCAAGAGACCCAGTACTTC. The rearrangement uses TRBV11-1 and TRBJ2-5; no firm D call. Germline V lookup: CDR1 SGHAT, CDR2 FQDESV (reference sequence). V dropped 3 bases and J dropped 1 base, with 9 bases sitting between them. The CDR3 has 14 amino acids.

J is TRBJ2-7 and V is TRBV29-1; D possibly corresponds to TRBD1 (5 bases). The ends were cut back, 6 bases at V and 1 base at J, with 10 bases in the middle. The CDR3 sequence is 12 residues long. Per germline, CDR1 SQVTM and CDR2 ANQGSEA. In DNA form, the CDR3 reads TGCAGCGTCTCAACAGGTTCCTACGAGCAGTACTTC. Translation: CSVSTGSYEQYF.

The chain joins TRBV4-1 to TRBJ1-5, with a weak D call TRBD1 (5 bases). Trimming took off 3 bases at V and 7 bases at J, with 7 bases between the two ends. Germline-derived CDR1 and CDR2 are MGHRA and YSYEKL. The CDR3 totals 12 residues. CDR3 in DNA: TGCGCCAGCAGCCAGGGGGGGCAGCCCCAGCATTTT. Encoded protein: CASSQGGQPQHF.

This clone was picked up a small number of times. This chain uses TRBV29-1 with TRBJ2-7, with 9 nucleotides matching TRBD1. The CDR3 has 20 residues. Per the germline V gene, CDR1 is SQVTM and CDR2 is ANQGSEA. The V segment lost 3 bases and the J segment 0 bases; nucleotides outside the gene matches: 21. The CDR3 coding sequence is TGCAGCGTTGAGGGTCCGAGAAGAGAGGACAGGGGCCCTATCTCCTACGAGCAGTACTTC. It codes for CSVEGPRREDRGPISYEQYF.

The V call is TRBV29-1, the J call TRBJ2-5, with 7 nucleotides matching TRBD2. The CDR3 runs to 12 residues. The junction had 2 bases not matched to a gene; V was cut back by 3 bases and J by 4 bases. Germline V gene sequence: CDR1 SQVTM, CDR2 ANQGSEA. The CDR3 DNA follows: TGCAGCGTTGATTTAGCGGGAGAGACCCAGTACTTC. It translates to CSVDLAGETQYF.

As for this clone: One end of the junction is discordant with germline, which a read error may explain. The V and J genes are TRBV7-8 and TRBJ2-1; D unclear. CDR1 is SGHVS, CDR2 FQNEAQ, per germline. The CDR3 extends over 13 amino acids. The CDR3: CASSLVGYNEQFF. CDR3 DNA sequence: TGTGCCAGCAGTTTAGTGGGATACAATGAGCAGTTCTTC.

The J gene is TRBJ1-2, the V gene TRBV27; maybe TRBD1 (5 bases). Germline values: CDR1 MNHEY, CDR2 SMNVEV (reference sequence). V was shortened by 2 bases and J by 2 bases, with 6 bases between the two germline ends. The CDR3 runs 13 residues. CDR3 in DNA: TGTGCCAGCAGTTTAGCAGGGAACTATGGCTACACCTTC. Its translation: CASSLAGNYGYTF.

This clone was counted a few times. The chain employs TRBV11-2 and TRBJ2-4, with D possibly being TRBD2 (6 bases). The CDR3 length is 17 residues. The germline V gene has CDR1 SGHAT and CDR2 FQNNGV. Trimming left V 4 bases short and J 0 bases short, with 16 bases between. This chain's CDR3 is CASSSPIAELAKNIQYF. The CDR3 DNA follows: TGTGCCAGCAGCTCCCCGATAGCGGAGTTAGCCAAAAACATTCAGTACTTC. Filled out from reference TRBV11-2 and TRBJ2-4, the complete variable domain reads EAGVAQSPRYKIIEKRQSVAFWCNPISGHATLYWYQQILGQGPKLLIQFQNNGVVDDSQLPKDRFSAERLKGVDSTLKIQPAKLEDSAVYLCASSSPIAELAKNIQYFGAGTRLSVL.

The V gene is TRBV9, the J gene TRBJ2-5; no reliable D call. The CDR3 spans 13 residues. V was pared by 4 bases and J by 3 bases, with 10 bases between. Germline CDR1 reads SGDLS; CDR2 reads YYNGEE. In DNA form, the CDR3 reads TGTGCCAGCAGCCCCGGCATCGAAGAGACCCAGTACTTC. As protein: CASSPGIEETQYF. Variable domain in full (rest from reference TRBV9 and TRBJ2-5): DSGVTQTPKHLITATGQRVTLRCSPRSGDLSVYWYQQSLDQGLQFLIQYYNGEERAKGNILERFSAQQFPDLHSELNLSSLELGDSALYFCASSPGIEETQYFGPGTRLLVL.

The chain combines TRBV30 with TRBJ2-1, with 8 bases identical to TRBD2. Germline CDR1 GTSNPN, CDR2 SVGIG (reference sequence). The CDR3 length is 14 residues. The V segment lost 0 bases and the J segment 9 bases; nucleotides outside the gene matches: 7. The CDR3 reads CAWSVGAGATEQFF. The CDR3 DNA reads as TGTGCCTGGAGTGTTGGAGCGGGAGCCACTGAGCAGTTCTTC.